The present T cell receptor beta chain was sequenced within a study of post-analysis software for immune sequencing data (dated by TCRdb to about 2015). Some background on the complete study: Relapsing-remitting, secondary progressive and progressive-relapsing multiple sclerosis were recorded as disease courses, and subtype annotation was lacking for some patients. The patient repertoires were compared against approximately eleven previously published healthy control repertoires obtained from donors aged roughly 6 to 28 years. A subset of samples was prepared in parallel using single-end sample barcoding, then pooled and co-amplified after Illumina adapter ligation. Broad study findings and their caveats: The multiple sclerosis patient group was slightly younger than the control group. Compared with controls, multiple sclerosis patients had significantly lower normalized Chao1 diversity, a finding suggesting substantial peripheral T-cell clonal expansion. Strong co-clustering of samples prepared in the same batch was shown by direct clustering with F measure, prompting a batch-effect correction. Significantly higher frequencies in patients than in controls were found for roughly five TRBV segments, including TRBV5-6, TRBV5-1 and TRBV20-1.

Library preparation used PCR. Data came from an Illumina HiSeq 2500. To reduce PCR and sequencing biases, unique molecular identifiers were built into the TCR beta cDNA libraries. Every 1 to 10 million input T cells yielded about 500,000 cDNA molecules, meaning each molecule approximated one T cell. The patient libraries were prepared and sequenced using the same protocol as the earlier healthy control dataset. Samples belonging to the same batch were prepared together, multiplexed and sequenced on a shared HiSeq lane. Per the original workflow: Raw barcoded reads were processed with MIGEC, discarding single-read molecular identifier groups before consensus assembly and CDR3 extraction. VDJtools was used for post-analysis of the clonotype tables, with diversity normalized by down-sampling every dataset to the smallest sample size. To correct batch-related cross-sample contamination, repertoire overlap clustering matched CDR3 amino acid sequences but not nucleotide sequences. TCRdb redid the processing of the public reads, applying fastp at Q25 and MiXCR, and retained in-frame beta chains. Each entry merges the rows of one CDR3 protein and shows their most common DNA and genes. The authors' filters were not applied to this entry. This sample gives almost 700,000 distinct CDR3 sequences in total; 55% to 60% of them show up just once. Clones ranked in the top ten supply 10% to 12% of the sample.

To demonstrate the VDJtools post-analysis software, the study profiled TCR beta repertoires from the peripheral blood of approximately twelve young patients with multiple sclerosis. The patients with multiple sclerosis were children and adolescents between roughly 6 and 17 years of age. Comment on this clonotype: It lacks a known antigen. Base qualities are not recorded, but no much larger clone differs from it by a single base.

At the junction V is shortened by 10 bases and J by 2 bases, with 11 bases in between. The cysteine opens and the phenylalanine closes a CDR3 of 12 amino acids. The kept DNA is CDR3 alone, 36 bases in frame from the first base. Per the germline V gene, MNHEY is the CDR1 and SVGAGI is the CDR2. This receptor chain uses TRBV6-5 and TRBJ1-2; TRBD1 could be the D gene, as 6 bases match. The clonotype was recovered from a girl aged 2-10 years with multiple sclerosis. Material for sequencing was blood. In nucleotides, the sequence is TGTGCCACTGGGGGCAAGAACTATGGCTACACCTTC. It is translated as CATGGKNYGYTF.